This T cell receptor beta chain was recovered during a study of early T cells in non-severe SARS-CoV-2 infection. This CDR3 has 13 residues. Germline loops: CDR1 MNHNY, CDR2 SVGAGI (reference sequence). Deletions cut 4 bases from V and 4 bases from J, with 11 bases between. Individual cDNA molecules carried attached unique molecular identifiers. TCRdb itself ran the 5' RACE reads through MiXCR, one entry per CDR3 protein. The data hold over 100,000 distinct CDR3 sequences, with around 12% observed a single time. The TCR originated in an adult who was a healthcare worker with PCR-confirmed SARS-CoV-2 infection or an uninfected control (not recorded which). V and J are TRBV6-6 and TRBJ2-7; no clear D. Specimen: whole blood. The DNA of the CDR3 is TGTGCCAGCAGTTTTCCCCAAAATTACGAGCAGTACTTC. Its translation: CASSFPQNYEQYF.